This T cell receptor beta chain is from a study of CD4 T cells in relation to SARS-CoV-2 and coronaviruses. For the study at large: TCR beta CDR3s were sequenced after roughly ten-day antigen culture of PBMCs.

Broader study findings: Around two thirds of donors had memory CD4+ clonotypes crossrecognizing SARS-CoV-2 and common cold coronavirus spike.

Before the COVID-19 pandemic, during about 2011-2019, CD4+ T cells were taken from unexposed donors. After about 11 days of culture, CD4+ T cells were isolated. The CDR3 contains 14 residues. Germline V gene lookup returns CDR1 MNHEY and CDR2 SMNVEV (reference sequence). J lost 7 bases, V lost 3 bases, and 9 bases had no gene match. Clones were read by immunoSEQ multiplex PCR, and TCRdb kept only the in-frame ones, dropping some. The table has 15,000 to 20,000 clones, about 73% seen once. This clone has a handful of counts. Its antigen is still unknown. This sequence originates from a human donor in good health. The sample was CD4+ T cells from PBMCs, cultured in vitro. The V gene is TRBV27, the J gene TRBJ2-7; TRBD1 aligns across 7 bases. CDR3 in DNA: TGTGCCAGCAGTTTTCTGGGACAGACTTCAGAGCAGTACTTC. Encoded protein: CASSFLGQTSEQYF.